The clone carrying this T cell receptor (beta chain) was observed a handful of times. Its antigen is not known. V was pared by 3 bases and J by 8 bases, with 14 bases between. This CDR3 region has 14 residues. Germline loops: CDR1 LGHNA, CDR2 YSLEER. This entry comes from a study of T cell repertoires in cytomegalovirus infection. Looking at the study overall: Public TCR beta signature analysis indicated the presence of both CMV infection and matching HLA type. General observations from the study: CMV-specific TCR beta clonotypes restricted by HLA-C dominated the ex vivo response. Pooled public TCR beta family frequency picked out CMV carriers with the relevant HLA.

One entry per CDR3 protein results from TCRdb running MiXCR on the reads. The sample lists 310,000 or so distinct CDR3 sequences; about 17% were seen once. V gene TRBV4-3 combines with J gene TRBJ2-1; D not certain. The sequence came from a human donor in good health (CMV status not recorded). Some clones in this sample may be carry-over from other donors' samples. Sequenced sample: PBMCs. The chain's CDR3 is CASSHRPTTHEQFF. CDR3 in DNA: TGCGCCAGCAGCCATAGACCCACCACGCATGAGCAGTTCTTC.